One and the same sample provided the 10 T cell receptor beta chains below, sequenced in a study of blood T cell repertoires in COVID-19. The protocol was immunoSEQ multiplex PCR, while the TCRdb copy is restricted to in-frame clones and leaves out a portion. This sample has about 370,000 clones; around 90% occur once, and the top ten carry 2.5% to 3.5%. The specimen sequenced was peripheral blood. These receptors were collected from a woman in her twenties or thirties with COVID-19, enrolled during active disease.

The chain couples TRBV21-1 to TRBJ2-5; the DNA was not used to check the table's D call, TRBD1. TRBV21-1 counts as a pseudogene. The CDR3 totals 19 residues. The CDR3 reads CASSNQKKIRQEFVETQYF. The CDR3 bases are TGTGCCAGCAGCAATCAAAAAAAAATAAGACAGGAATTTGTAGAGACCCAGTACTTC.

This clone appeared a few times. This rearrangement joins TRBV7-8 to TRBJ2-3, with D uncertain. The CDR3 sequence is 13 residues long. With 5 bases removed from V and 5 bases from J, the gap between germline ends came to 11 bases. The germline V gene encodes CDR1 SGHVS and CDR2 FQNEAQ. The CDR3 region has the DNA TGTGCCAGCAGCCGCAATAACGGAGATACGCAGTATTTT. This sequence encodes CASSRNNGDTQYF.

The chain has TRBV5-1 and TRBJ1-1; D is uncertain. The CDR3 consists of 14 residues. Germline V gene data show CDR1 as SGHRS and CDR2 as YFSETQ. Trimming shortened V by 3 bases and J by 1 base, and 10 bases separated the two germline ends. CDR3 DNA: TGCGCCAGCAGCTCCCGAGGAGGGAACACTGAAGCTTTCTTT. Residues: CASSSRGGNTEAFF.

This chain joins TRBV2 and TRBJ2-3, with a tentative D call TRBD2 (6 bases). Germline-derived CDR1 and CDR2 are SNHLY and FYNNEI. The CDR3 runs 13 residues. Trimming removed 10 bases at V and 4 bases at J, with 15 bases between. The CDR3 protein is CATNGGLADTQYF. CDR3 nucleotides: TGTGCCACGAACGGGGGTCTGGCAGATACGCAGTATTTT.

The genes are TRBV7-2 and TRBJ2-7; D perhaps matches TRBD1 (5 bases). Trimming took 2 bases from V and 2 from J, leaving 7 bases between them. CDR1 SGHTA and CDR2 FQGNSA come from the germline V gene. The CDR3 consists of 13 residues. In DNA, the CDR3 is TGTGCCAGCAGCTTACAGGGCCCCTACGAGCAGTACTTC. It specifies CASSLQGPYEQYF.

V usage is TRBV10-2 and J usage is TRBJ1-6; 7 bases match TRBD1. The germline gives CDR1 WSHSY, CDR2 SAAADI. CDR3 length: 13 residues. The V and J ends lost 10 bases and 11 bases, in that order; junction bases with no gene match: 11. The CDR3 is CATSPQGGTPLHF. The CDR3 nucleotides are TGCGCCACCTCACCGCAGGGGGGTACACCCCTCCACTTT.

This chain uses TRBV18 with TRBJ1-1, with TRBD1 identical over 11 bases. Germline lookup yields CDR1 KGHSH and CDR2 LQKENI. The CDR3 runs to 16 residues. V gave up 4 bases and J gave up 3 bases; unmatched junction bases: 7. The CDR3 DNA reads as TGTGCCAGCTCACGGAGGACAGGGGGCGATCACACTGAAGCTTTCTTT. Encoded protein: CASSRRTGGDHTEAFF. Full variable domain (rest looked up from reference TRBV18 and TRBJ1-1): NAGVMQNPRHLVRRRGQEARLRCSPMKGHSHVYWYRQLPEEGLKFMVYLQKENIIDESGMPKERFSAEFPKEGPSILRIQQVVRGDSAAYFCASSRRTGGDHTEAFFGQGTRLTVV.

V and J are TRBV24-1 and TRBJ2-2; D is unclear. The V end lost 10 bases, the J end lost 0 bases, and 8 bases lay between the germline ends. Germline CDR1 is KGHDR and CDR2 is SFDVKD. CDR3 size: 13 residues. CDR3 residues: CATTDPNTGELFF. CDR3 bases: TGTGCCACGACTGACCCGAACACCGGGGAGCTGTTTTTT.

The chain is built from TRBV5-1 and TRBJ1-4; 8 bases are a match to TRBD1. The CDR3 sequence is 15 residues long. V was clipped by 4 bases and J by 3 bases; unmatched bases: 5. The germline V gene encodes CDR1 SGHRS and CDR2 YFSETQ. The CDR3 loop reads CASSQQGGANEKLFF. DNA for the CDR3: TGCGCCAGCAGCCAACAGGGGGGAGCTAATGAAAAACTGTTTTTT.

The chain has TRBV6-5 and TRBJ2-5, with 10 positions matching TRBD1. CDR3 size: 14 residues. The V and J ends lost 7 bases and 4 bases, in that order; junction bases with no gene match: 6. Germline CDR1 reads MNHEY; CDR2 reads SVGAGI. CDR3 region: CASTLDRGRETQYF. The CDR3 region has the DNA TGTGCCAGCACTTTGGACAGGGGGAGAGAGACCCAGTACTTC.